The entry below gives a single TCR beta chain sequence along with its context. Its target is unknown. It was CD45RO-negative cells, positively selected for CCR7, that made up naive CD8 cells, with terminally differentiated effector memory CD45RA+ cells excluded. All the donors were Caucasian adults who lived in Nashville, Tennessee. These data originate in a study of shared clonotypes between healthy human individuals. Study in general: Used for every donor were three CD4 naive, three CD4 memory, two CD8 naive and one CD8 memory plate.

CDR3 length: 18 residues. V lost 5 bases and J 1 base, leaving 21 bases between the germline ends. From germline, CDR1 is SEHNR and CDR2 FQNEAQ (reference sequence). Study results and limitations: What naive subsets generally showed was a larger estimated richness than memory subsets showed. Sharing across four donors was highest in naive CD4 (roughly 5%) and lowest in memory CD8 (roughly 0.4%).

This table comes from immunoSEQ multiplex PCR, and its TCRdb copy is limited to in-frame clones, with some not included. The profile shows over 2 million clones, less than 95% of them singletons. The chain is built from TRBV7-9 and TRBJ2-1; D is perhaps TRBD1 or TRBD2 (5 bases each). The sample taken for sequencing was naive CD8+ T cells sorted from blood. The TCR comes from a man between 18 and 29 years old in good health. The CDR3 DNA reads TGTGCCAGCAGCCCCCCCGTCTTGGGGACCGCTTCCTACAATGAGCAGTTCTTC. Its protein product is CASSPPVLGTASYNEQFF.